The 17 T cell receptor beta chains in this list originate from one sample, sequenced in a study of breast tumors, draining lymph nodes, adjacent tissues. Samples came from axillary lymph nodes draining the breast cancer. TCRdb used MiXCR to reprocess the multiplex PCR reads, holding one entry per CDR3 protein. The data contain about 140,000 distinct CDR3 sequences, 30% to 35% of them singletons. The specimen sequenced was axillary lymph node tissue. These receptor sequences come from a female donor with breast cancer. Some clones in this sample may be carry-over from other donors' samples.

This clonotype was counted many times. The V gene is TRBV28, the J gene TRBJ1-2; a weak D match, TRBD1 (6 bases). Per the germline V gene, CDR1 is MDHEN and CDR2 is SYDVKM. The CDR3 loop spans 15 amino acids. V was clipped by 3 bases and J by 4 bases, with 15 bases between them. CDR3 sequence: CASSFLDRQVYGYTF. CDR3 bases: TGTGCCAGCAGTTTCTTAGACCGACAGGTCTATGGCTACACCTTC.

This clonotype occurred many times. The chain is built from TRBV15 and TRBJ2-1, with a weak D call TRBD2 (5 bases). V gave up 4 bases and J gave up 2 bases, with 21 bases separating them. The CDR3 contains 18 residues. In germline, CDR1 is LNHNV, CDR2 YYDKDF (reference sequence). CDR3 DNA: TGTGCCACCAGCACCTCCCTTCGGGGAACAAGTGCCTACAATGAGCAGTTCTTC. Residues: CATSTSLRGTSAYNEQFF. The full variable domain, its missing parts supplied by reference TRBV15 and TRBJ2-1, is DAMVIQNPRYQVTQFGKPVTLSCSQTLNHNVMYWYQQKSSQAPKLLFHYYDKDFNNEADTPDNFQSRRPNTSFCFLDIRSPGLGDTAMYLCATSTSLRGTSAYNEQFFGPGTRLTVL.

A remark on this clonotype: This could be a read error, since a much larger clone is one nucleotide away. V is TRBV6-2 or TRBV6-3 and J is TRBJ2-7, with D hard to call. The CDR3 has 15 residues. The germline V and J ends were trimmed by 6 bases and 0 bases, with 15 bases remaining between them. Germline assignment: CDR1 MNHEY and CDR2 SVGEGT. In DNA, the CDR3 is TGTGCCAGCAGACCCGGACCAGCGAGCTCCTACGAGCAGTACGTC. It specifies CASRPGPASSYEQYV.

This clonotype was observed many times. The chain recombines TRBV30 with TRBJ2-5; a weak D match, TRBD2 (6 bases). Trimming took 1 base from V and 9 from J, leaving 15 bases between them. The V gene's germline CDR1 is GTSNPN and CDR2 SVGIG (reference sequence). This CDR3 comprises 13 residues. The CDR3, as DNA: TGTGCCTGGAGTGACGGGGGAACAAGGCCCCAGTACTTC. Translation gives CAWSDGGTRPQYF.

J is TRBJ2-1 and V is TRBV20-1, with 8 bases lining up with TRBD1. The V gene end was trimmed by 0 bases and the J gene end by 8 bases; junction bases not matched to a gene: 18. Germline V CDR1 and CDR2: DFQATT, SNEGSKA (reference sequence). The CDR3 covers 18 residues. CDR3 residues: CSARESGRGQSNWHEQFF. In DNA, the CDR3 is TGCAGTGCTAGAGAGAGCGGCAGGGGGCAATCAAATTGGCATGAGCAGTTCTTC.

V and J are TRBV7-9 and TRBJ2-5, with 9 positions matching TRBD1. The CDR3 loop spans 14 amino acids. V shed 4 bases, J shed 5 bases, and the junction held 5 bases outside the gene matches. Germline CDR1 reads SEHNR; CDR2 reads FQNEAQ (reference sequence). The CDR3 DNA is TGTGCCAGCAGCTACAACAGGGGGCGCGAGACCCAGTACTTC. It is translated as CASSYNRGRETQYF.

This clonotype has ten or more counts. CDR3 DNA: TGTGCCAGTAGTACCCTGGACAGTAATTCACCCCTCCACTTT. Translation: CASSTLDSNSPLHF. The V gene is TRBV19, the J gene TRBJ1-6, with a possible D match to TRBD1 (6 bases). V was cut by 4 bases and J by 6 bases, with 10 bases left in between. This CDR3 region has 14 residues. The germline V gene encodes CDR1 LNHDA and CDR2 SQIVND (reference sequence).

This clonotype was counted at least ten times. This chain connects TRBV27 to TRBJ2-5; D remains ambiguous. The V and J ends lost 3 bases and 6 bases respectively, with 14 bases between them. Per the germline V gene, CDR1 is MNHEY and CDR2 is SMNVEV (reference sequence). The length of the CDR3 is 14 residues. The CDR3 spells CASSFMANGKTQYF. Written as DNA, the CDR3 is TGTGCCAGCAGTTTCATGGCTAACGGAAAGACCCAGTACTTC.

The table lists this clonotype with many counts. The chain links TRBV5-1 to TRBJ2-5; D may correspond to TRBD1 or TRBD2 (5 bases each). In germline, CDR1 is SGHRS, CDR2 YFSETQ. CDR3 size: 14 residues. Trimming removed 4 bases from V and 2 bases from J, with 12 bases in between. The CDR3 DNA reads TGCGCCAGCAGCCCCTGGGACGGACAAGAGACCCAGTACTTC. Encoded protein: CASSPWDGQETQYF.

This clonotype was seen repeatedly, ten times or more. The rearrangement joins TRBV4-1 to TRBJ2-2; the match to TRBD2 covers 12 bases. Germline assignment: CDR1 MGHRA and CDR2 YSYEKL. The V and J ends lost 1 base and 5 bases, in that order; junction bases with no gene match: 17. The CDR3 loop spans 21 amino acids. CDR3 in amino acids: CASSQALFGIGLAGRTGELFF. The CDR3 region has the DNA TGCGCCAGCAGCCAAGCGTTATTTGGTATTGGACTAGCGGGGAGGACCGGGGAGCTGTTTTTT.

This clonotype was observed many times. CDR3 DNA: TGTGCCAGCAGCTTCATGTCCACGGGCAATGAGCAGTTCTTC. Translation gives CASSFMSTGNEQFF. The chain links TRBV7-8 to TRBJ2-1; D gene uncertain. Germline CDR1 SGHVS, CDR2 FQNEAQ. The CDR3 is 14 residues long. Trimming left V 3 bases short and J 6 bases short, with 12 bases between.

The chain combines TRBV6-2 or TRBV6-3 with TRBJ2-7; D gene unclear. CDR1 is MNHEY and CDR2 is SVGEGT in the germline V gene. This CDR3 is 15 amino acids long. The CDR3 nucleotides are TGTGCCAGCAGTCACTCGCCAAAGGTCTCCTACGAGCAGTACGTC. Its protein product is CASSHSPKVSYEQYV.

In this sample, this clonotype turned up many times. The gene calls are TRBV20-1 and TRBJ2-2; D remains ambiguous. This CDR3 spans 14 amino acids. CDR1 DFQATT and CDR2 SNEGSKA come from the germline V gene (reference sequence). The ends were cut back, 6 bases at V and 2 bases at J, with 13 bases in the middle. CDR3 region: CSALDTSNTGELFF. The DNA for the CDR3 is TGCAGTGCCCTCGACACCAGCAACACCGGGGAGCTGTTTTTT.

A word on this clonotype: The junction does not match germline at one end; this may be a read error. J is TRBJ2-5 and V is TRBV4-3, with TRBD1 identical over 7 bases. Germline loops: CDR1 LGHNA, CDR2 YSLEER. The CDR3 covers 15 residues. In nucleotides, the CDR3 is TGCGCCAGCAGCCAAGATGAGACAGGGAGAGAGACTCAGTACTTC. Protein product: CASSQDETGRETQYF.

This rearrangement joins TRBV12-3 or TRBV12-4 to TRBJ1-5, with a possible D match to TRBD1 (5 bases). The CDR3 length is 16 residues. V lost 3 bases, J lost 4 bases, and 16 bases lay in between. The CDR3 DNA is TGTGCCAGCAGTTTGGTCTGGGAGTGGGGGAATCAGCCCCAGCATTTT. Its protein is CASSLVWEWGNQPQHF.

This clonotype has ten or more counts. The chain has TRBV7-6 and TRBJ2-2; D is perhaps TRBD1 (6 bases). The CDR3 extends over 14 amino acids. Trimming left V 4 bases short and J 9 bases short, with 15 bases between. Germline CDR1 SGHVS, CDR2 FNYEAQ. This CDR3 reads CASSSSQGTRELFF. The CDR3 DNA reads as TGTGCCAGCAGCTCATCGCAGGGGACCCGGGAGCTGTTTTTT.

The chain combines TRBV2 with TRBJ2-7, with 7 bases fitting TRBD1. Germline V CDR1 and CDR2: SNHLY, FYNNEI. The CDR3 has 19 amino acids. V shed 6 bases and J 0 bases; nucleotides not matched to a gene: 20. Here the CDR3 reads CASSPTGVGVILSSYEQYV. In nucleotides, the CDR3 is TGTGCCAGCAGCCCCACAGGGGTGGGCGTCATCCTGAGCTCCTACGAGCAGTACGTC.